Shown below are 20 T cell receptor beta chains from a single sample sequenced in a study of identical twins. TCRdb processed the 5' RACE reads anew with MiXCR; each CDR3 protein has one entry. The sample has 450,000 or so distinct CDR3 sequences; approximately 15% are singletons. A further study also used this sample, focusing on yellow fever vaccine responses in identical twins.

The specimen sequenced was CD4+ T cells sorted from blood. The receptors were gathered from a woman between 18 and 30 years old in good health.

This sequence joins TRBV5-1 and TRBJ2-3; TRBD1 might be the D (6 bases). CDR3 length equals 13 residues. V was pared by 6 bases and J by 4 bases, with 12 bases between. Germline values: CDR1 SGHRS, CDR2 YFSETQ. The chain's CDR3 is CASTLTGSDTQYF. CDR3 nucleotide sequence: TGCGCCAGCACCCTGACAGGATCAGATACGCAGTATTTT. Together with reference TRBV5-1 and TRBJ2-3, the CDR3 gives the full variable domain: KAGVTQTPRYLIKTRGQQVTLSCSPISGHRSVSWYQQTPGQGLQFLFEYFSETQRNKGNFPGRFSGRQFSNSRSEMNVSTLELGDSALYLCASTLTGSDTQYFGPGTRLTVL.

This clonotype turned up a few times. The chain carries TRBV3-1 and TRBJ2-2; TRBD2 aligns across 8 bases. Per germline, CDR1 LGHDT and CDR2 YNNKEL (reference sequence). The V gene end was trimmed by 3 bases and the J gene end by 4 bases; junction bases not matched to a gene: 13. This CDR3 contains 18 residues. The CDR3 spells CASSQSWRGERGTGELFF. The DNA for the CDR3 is TGTGCCAGCAGCCAGTCGTGGCGGGGGGAACGGGGCACCGGGGAGCTGTTTTTT.

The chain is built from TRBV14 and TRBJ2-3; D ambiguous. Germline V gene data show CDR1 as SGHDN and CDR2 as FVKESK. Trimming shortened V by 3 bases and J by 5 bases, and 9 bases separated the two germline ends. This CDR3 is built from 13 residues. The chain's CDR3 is CASSQLHRDTQYF. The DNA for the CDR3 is TGTGCCAGCAGCCAGTTACATCGAGATACGCAGTATTTT.

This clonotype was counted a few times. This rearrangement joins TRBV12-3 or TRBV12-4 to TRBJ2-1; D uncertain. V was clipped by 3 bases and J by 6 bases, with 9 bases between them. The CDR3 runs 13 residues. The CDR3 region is CASSFLSGNEQFF. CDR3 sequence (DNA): TGTGCCAGCAGTTTCCTTTCGGGCAATGAGCAGTTCTTC.

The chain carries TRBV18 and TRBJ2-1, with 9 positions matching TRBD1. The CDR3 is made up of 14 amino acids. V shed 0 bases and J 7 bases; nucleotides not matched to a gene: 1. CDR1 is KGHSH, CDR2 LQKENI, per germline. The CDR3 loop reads CASSPPDRGNEQFF. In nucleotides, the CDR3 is TGTGCCAGCTCACCACCTGACAGGGGGAATGAGCAGTTCTTC. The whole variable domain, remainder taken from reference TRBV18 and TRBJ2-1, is NAGVMQNPRHLVRRRGQEARLRCSPMKGHSHVYWYRQLPEEGLKFMVYLQKENIIDESGMPKERFSAEFPKEGPSILRIQQVVRGDSAAYFCASSPPDRGNEQFFGPGTRLTVL.

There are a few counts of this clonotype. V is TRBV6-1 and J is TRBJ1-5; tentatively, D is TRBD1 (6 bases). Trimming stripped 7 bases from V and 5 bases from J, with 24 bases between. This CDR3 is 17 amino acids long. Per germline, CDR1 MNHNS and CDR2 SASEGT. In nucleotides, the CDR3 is TGTGCCAGCACCTATAGTGTTGGGGGGCGGAGGGATCAGCCCCAGCATTTT. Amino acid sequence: CASTYSVGGRRDQPQHF.

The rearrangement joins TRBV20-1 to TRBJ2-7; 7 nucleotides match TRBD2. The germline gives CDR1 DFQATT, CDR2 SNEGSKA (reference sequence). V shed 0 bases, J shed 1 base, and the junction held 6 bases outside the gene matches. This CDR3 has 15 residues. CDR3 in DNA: TGCAGTGCTAGAGATCCCTTCGGGGGGTCCTACGAGCAGTACTTC. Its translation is CSARDPFGGSYEQYF.

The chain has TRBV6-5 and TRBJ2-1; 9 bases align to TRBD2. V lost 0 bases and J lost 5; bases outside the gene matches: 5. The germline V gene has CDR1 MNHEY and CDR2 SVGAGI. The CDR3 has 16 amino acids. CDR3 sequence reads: CASSYSGGRANNEQFF. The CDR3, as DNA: TGTGCCAGCAGTTACTCGGGCGGGAGGGCCAACAATGAGCAGTTCTTC.

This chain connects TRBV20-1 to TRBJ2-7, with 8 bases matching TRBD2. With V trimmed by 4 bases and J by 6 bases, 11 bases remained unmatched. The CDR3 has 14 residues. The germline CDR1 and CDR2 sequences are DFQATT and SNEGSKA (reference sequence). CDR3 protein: CSATSGSEVLEQYF. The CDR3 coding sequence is TGCAGTGCTACGAGCGGGAGCGAGGTTCTCGAGCAGTACTTC.

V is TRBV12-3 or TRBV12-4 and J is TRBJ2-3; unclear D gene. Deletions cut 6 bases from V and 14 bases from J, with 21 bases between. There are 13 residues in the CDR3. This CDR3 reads CASSHSTDTLGYF. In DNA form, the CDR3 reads TGTGCCAGCAGCCACTCAACAGATACCCTCGGGTATTTT.

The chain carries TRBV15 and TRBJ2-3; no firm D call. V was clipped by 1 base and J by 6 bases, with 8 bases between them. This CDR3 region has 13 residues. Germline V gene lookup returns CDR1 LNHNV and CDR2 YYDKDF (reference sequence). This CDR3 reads CATSRVSEDTQYF. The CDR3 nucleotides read TGTGCCACCAGCAGAGTTTCAGAGGATACGCAGTATTTT.

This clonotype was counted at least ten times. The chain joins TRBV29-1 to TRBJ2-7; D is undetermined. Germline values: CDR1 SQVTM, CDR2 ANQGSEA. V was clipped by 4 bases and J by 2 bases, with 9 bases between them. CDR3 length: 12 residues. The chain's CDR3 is CSVGQTTYEQYF. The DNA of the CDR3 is TGCAGCGTTGGTCAGACGACCTACGAGCAGTACTTC.

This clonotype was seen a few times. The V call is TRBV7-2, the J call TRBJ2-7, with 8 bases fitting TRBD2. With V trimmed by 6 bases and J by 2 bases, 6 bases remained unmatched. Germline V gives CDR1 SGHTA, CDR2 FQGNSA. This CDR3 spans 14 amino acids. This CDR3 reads CASRFSGATYEQYF. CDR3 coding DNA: TGTGCCAGCAGATTTAGCGGGGCGACCTACGAGCAGTACTTC. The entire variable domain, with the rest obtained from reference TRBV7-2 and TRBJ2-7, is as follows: GAGVSQSPSNKVTEKGKDVELRCDPISGHTALYWYRQSLGQGLEFLIYFQGNSAPDKSGLPSDRFSAERTGGSVSTLTIQRTQQEDSAVYLCASRFSGATYEQYFGPGTRLTVT.

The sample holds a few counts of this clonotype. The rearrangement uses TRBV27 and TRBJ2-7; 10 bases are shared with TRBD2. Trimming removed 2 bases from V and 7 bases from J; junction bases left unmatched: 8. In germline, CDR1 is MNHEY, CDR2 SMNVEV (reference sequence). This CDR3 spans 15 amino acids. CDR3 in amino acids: CASSLNSAGGREQYF. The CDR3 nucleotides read TGTGCCAGCAGTTTAAATTCAGCGGGAGGGAGGGAGCAGTACTTC.

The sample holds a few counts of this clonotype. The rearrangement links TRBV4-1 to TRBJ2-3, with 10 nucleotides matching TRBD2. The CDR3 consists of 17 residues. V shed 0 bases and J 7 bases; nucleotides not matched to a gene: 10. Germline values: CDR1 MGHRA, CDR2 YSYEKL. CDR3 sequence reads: CASSQEGLAGVGNTQYF. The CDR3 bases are TGCGCCAGCAGCCAAGAAGGGCTAGCGGGAGTGGGAAATACGCAGTATTTT.

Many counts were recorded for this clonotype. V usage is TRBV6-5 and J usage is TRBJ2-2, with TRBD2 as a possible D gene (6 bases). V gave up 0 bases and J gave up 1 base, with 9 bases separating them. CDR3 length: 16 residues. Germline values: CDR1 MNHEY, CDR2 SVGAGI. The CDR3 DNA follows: TGTGCCAGCAGTTACTCCGGGGGAGGGAACACCGGGGAGCTGTTTTTT. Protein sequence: CASSYSGGGNTGELFF.

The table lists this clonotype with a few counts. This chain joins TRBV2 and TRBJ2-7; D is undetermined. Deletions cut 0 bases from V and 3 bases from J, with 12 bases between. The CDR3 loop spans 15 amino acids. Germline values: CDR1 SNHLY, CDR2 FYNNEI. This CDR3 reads CASSEAGFSLYEQYF. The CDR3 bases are TGTGCCAGCAGTGAAGCAGGGTTCAGCCTCTACGAGCAGTACTTC.

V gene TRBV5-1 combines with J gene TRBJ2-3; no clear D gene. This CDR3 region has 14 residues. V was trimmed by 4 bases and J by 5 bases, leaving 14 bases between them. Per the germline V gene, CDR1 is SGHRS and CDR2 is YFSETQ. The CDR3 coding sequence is TGCGCCAGCAGCCCCTTGGGGTTTGGAGATACGCAGTATTTT. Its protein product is CASSPLGFGDTQYF.

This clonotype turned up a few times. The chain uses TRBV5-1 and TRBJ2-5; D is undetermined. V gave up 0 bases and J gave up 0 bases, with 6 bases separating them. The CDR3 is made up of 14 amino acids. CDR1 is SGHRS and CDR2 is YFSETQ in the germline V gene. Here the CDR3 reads CASSLESHQETQYF. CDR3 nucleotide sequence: TGCGCCAGCAGCTTGGAGTCCCACCAAGAGACCCAGTACTTC.

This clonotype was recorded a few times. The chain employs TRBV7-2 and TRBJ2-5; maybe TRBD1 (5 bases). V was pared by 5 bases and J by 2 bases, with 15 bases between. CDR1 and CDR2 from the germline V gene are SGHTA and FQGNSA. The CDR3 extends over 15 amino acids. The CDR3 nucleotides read TGTGCCAGCAGCACCCTGTCAGGGTTTCAAGAGACCCAGTACTTC. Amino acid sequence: CASSTLSGFQETQYF.